Presented here are 26 T cell receptor beta chains from one specimen sequenced in a study of T cell responses to AZD1222 COVID-19 vaccine (dated by TCRdb to about 2021). This sample's time point label indicates: about 28 days (+/-7) after the second vaccine dose. Library construction relied on the immunoSEQ multiplex PCR assay. TCRdb retrieved this table from immuneACCESS and kept in-frame rearrangements only. Not all clones are present; in checked studies, unresolved V genes account for under half, and no reason is known for the remainder. The sample table lists 110,000 to 150,000 clones, roughly 91% of them with a count of one. The top ten hold just under 2% of the sample. The material sequenced was peripheral blood, taken 28 days after the second AZD1222 dose. Every receptor here comes from an adult who received the AZD1222 COVID-19 vaccine.

This chain joins TRBV5-1 and TRBJ2-7, with 10 bases that match TRBD1. The germline CDR1 and CDR2 sequences are SGHRS and YFSETQ. V shed 0 bases and J 7 bases; nucleotides not matched to a gene: 7. This CDR3 comprises 15 residues. The CDR3 is CASSLEPTGGYEQYF. CDR3 nucleotides: TGCGCCAGCAGCTTGGAACCGACAGGGGGCTATGAGCAGTACTTC. Combining the CDR3 with reference TRBV5-1 and TRBJ2-7 gives the whole variable domain KAGVTQTPRYLIKTRGQQVTLSCSPISGHRSVSWYQQTPGQGLQFLFEYFSETQRNKGNFPGRFSGRQFSNSRSEMNVSTLELGDSALYLCASSLEPTGGYEQYFGPGTRLTVT.

J is TRBJ1-4 and V is TRBV5-1; 8 bases match TRBD1. This CDR3 comprises 15 residues. The germline gives CDR1 SGHRS, CDR2 YFSETQ. J lost 5 bases, V lost 0 bases, and 3 bases had no gene match. The CDR3 region is CASSLEGTGNEKLFF. The CDR3 DNA is TGCGCCAGCAGCTTGGAGGGGACAGGAAATGAAAAACTGTTTTTT.

The genes are TRBV3-1 (or the pseudogene TRBV3-2) and TRBJ2-1; no firm D call. Germline lookup yields CDR1 LGHDT and CDR2 YNNKEL (reference sequence). The CDR3 sequence is 16 residues long. V lost 0 bases, J lost 6 bases, and 15 bases lay in between. The CDR3 spells CASSQDSPYPLNEQFF. CDR3 nucleotide sequence: TGTGCCAGCAGCCAAGATTCCCCCTACCCCCTCAATGAGCAGTTCTTC.

The genes are TRBV9 and TRBJ2-5, with 11 nucleotides matching TRBD2. The CDR3 runs 15 residues. Trimming removed 3 bases from V and 1 base from J; junction bases left unmatched: 2. CDR1 is SGDLS and CDR2 is YYNGEE in the germline V gene. In DNA form, the CDR3 reads TGTGCCAGCAGCGCTAGCGGGAGGTTCCAAGAGACCCAGTACTTC. Encoded protein: CASSASGRFQETQYF.

The chain employs TRBV11-2 and TRBJ1-1; D is possibly TRBD1 (6 bases). Germline V gene data show CDR1 as SGHAT and CDR2 as FQNNGV. This CDR3 has 14 amino acids. V was shortened by 1 base and J by 6 bases, with 12 bases between the two germline ends. CDR3 sequence: CASSLVSRGAEAFF. The DNA for the CDR3 is TGTGCCAGCAGCTTAGTATCAAGGGGGGCTGAAGCTTTCTTT.

The V and J genes are TRBV13 and TRBJ2-1; 15 nucleotides line up with TRBD2. The CDR3 is 19 residues long. V trimming: 5 bases; J trimming: 0 bases; junction bases outside the gene matches: 8. Germline lookup yields CDR1 PRHDT and CDR2 FYEKMQ (reference sequence). The DNA for the CDR3 is TGTGCCAGCAGCCGGACTAGCGGGAGGGCCGGGAGCTCCTACAATGAGCAGTTCTTC. Translating it yields CASSRTSGRAGSSYNEQFF.

This clone was recorded only once. The genes are TRBV15 and TRBJ1-6, with 8 bases fitting TRBD1. This CDR3 is built from 18 residues. After removal of 2 bases from V and 0 bases from J, the junction contained 6 bases not matched to a gene. CDR1 is LNHNV, CDR2 YYDKDF, per germline (reference sequence). CDR3 residues: CATSRPRTGSSYNSPLHF. As DNA, the CDR3 is TGTGCCACCAGCAGACCCCGGACAGGGAGCTCCTATAATTCACCCCTCCACTTT.

The chain is built from TRBV5-4 and TRBJ2-7, with 12 bases aligning to TRBD1. The CDR3 length is 16 residues. Losses at the gene ends were 3 bases for V and 4 bases for J; bases not matched to a gene: 8. The germline V gene has CDR1 SGHNT and CDR2 YYREEE (reference sequence). CDR3 nucleotide sequence: TGTGCCAGCAGCTCGCCGGGACAGGGGGCGGGGTACGAGCAGTACTTC. This encodes CASSSPGQGAGYEQYF.

The chain uses TRBV28 and TRBJ2-2, with D possibly matching TRBD2 (7 bases). The CDR3 contains 20 residues. V was trimmed by 7 bases and J by 5 bases, leaving 32 bases between them. Germline values: CDR1 MDHEN, CDR2 SYDVKM. The CDR3 region is CASTGFEGLAGASRTGELFF. CDR3 bases: TGTGCCAGCACGGGATTTGAGGGCCTGGCGGGGGCCTCGCGGACCGGGGAGCTGTTTTTT.

This clone was counted once. The rearrangement uses TRBV2 and TRBJ1-1; 10 nucleotides match TRBD1. Germline V gene lookup returns CDR1 SNHLY and CDR2 FYNNEI. The CDR3 loop spans 13 amino acids. J lost 5 bases, V lost 8 bases, and 5 bases had no gene match. The CDR3 here is CASLPGQGTEAFF. In nucleotides, the CDR3 is TGTGCCAGCCTTCCGGGACAGGGGACTGAAGCTTTCTTT.

This chain joins TRBV18 and TRBJ1-1; 9 bases fit TRBD1. CDR3 size: 17 residues. V dropped 0 bases and J dropped 6; count of bases not matched to a gene: 11. The germline gives CDR1 KGHSH, CDR2 LQKENI. In nucleotides, the CDR3 is TGTGCCAGCTCACCACCTATGGGACAGGGATTTGGCGCTGAAGCTTTCTTT. It codes for CASSPPMGQGFGAEAFF.

The V call is TRBV6-6, the J call TRBJ1-3; D is undetermined. Germline V gives CDR1 MNHNY, CDR2 SVGAGI (reference sequence). V gave up 5 bases and J gave up 4 bases, with 12 bases separating them. The CDR3 runs 14 residues. The CDR3 loop reads CASSGSARGNTIYF. CDR3 bases: TGTGCCAGCAGTGGTAGCGCGCGAGGAAACACCATATATTTT.

For the CDR3, the DNA is TGTGCCAGCAGTCGGGACAGGGAATCTTCTGGCTACACCTTC. Amino acids: CASSRDRESSGYTF. The chain uses TRBV2 and TRBJ1-2, with TRBD1 matching 9 bases. The CDR3 contains 14 residues. Trimming at V came to 5 bases and at J to 7 bases, leaving 8 bases not matched to a gene. Germline-derived CDR1 and CDR2 are SNHLY and FYNNEI. Full variable domain (missing parts from reference TRBV2 and TRBJ1-2): EPEVTQTPSHQVTQMGQEVILRCVPISNHLYFYWYRQILGQKVEFLVSFYNNEISEKSEIFDDQFSVERPDGSNFTLKIRSTKLEDSAMYFCASSRDRESSGYTFGSGTRLTVV.

The rearrangement uses TRBV10-2 and TRBJ2-3; a possible D gene is TRBD2 (6 bases). Germline CDR1 and CDR2: WSHSY and SAAADI. Trimming removed 3 bases from V and 8 bases from J, with 12 bases in between. The CDR3 has 13 residues. CDR3 residues: CASSDQGLTTQYF. The CDR3 DNA is TGCGCCAGCAGTGACCAGGGACTTACTACGCAGTATTTT.

There are a few counts of this clone. This chain uses TRBV7-9 with TRBJ2-7; 8 bases are shared with TRBD1. Trimming at V came to 4 bases and at J to 4 bases, leaving 9 bases not matched to a gene. From germline, CDR1 is SEHNR and CDR2 FQNEAQ (reference sequence). This CDR3 contains 15 residues. CDR3 sequence: CASSSGQGRRYEQYF. DNA of the CDR3: TGTGCCAGCAGCTCCGGACAGGGCCGAAGATACGAGCAGTACTTC.

The chain links TRBV7-9 to TRBJ2-3; no clear D gene. The germline V and J ends were trimmed by 4 bases and 6 bases, with 8 bases remaining between them. Germline V gene data show CDR1 as SEHNR and CDR2 as FQNEAQ (reference sequence). The CDR3 has 12 residues. CDR3: CASSSNVDTQYF. The DNA of the CDR3 is TGTGCCAGCAGCTCTAATGTGGATACGCAGTATTTT.

The chain links TRBV5-1 to TRBJ2-1; D is unresolved. Trimming cost V 5 bases and J 7 bases, with 13 bases left between them. Per germline, CDR1 SGHRS and CDR2 YFSETQ. CDR3 length equals 13 residues. CDR3 loop: CASSLGWENEQFF. CDR3 DNA sequence: TGCGCCAGCAGTCTGGGGTGGGAAAATGAGCAGTTCTTC.

The rearrangement joins TRBV27 to TRBJ2-7; 7 bases agree with TRBD2. V was pared by 4 bases and J by 3 bases, with 9 bases of the junction left unmatched. This CDR3 comprises 15 residues. Germline CDR1 is MNHEY and CDR2 is SMNVEV (reference sequence). The CDR3 region has the DNA TGTGCCAGCAGTTCTCCGGCTAGCGGACACTACGAGCAGTACTTC. Its translation: CASSSPASGHYEQYF.

The CDR3 coding sequence is TGTGCCAGCAGCTCCGGGACTAGCGGGAGGGCAGATACGCAGTATTTT. This gives the protein CASSSGTSGRADTQYF. The chain couples TRBV9 to TRBJ2-3; 16 bases match TRBD2. CDR3 length: 16 amino acids. CDR1 is SGDLS and CDR2 is YYNGEE in the germline V gene. With 4 bases clipped from V and 4 bases from J, the junction kept 3 bases outside the gene matches.

V is TRBV5-6 and J is TRBJ1-6, with D possibly TRBD1 on 5 matching bases. There are 14 residues in the CDR3. Germline V lookup: CDR1 SGHDT, CDR2 YYEEEE. V was clipped by 2 bases and J by 5 bases, with 8 bases between them. The CDR3 spells CASSLQVNNSPLHF. The DNA of the CDR3 is TGTGCCAGCAGCTTACAGGTTAATAATTCACCCCTCCACTTT. The whole variable domain, filled in from reference TRBV5-6 and TRBJ1-6, reads DAGVTQSPTHLIKTRGQQVTLRCSPKSGHDTVSWYQQALGQGPQFIFQYYEEEERQRGNFPDRFSGHQFPNYSSELNVNALLLGDSALYLCASSLQVNNSPLHFGNGTRLTVT.

This clone came up once. The chain has TRBV12-3 or TRBV12-4 and TRBJ1-1; a weak D match, TRBD1 (6 bases). This CDR3 region has 13 residues. Trimming shortened V by 11 bases and J by 0 bases, and 13 bases separated the two germline ends. The CDR3 DNA is TGTGCCTGTCAGGACAGTATGAACACTGAAGCTTTCTTT. Translating it yields CACQDSMNTEAFF.

This clone occurred once. The V call is TRBV19, the J call TRBJ2-7; D is uncertain. V was trimmed by 3 bases and J by 6 bases, leaving 12 bases between them. Germline CDR1 reads LNHDA; CDR2 reads SQIVND (reference sequence). The CDR3 runs to 13 residues. Here the CDR3 reads CASSILGETEQYF. Written as DNA, the CDR3 is TGTGCCAGTAGTATCTTGGGCGAAACCGAGCAGTACTTC. Complete variable domain (other parts from reference TRBV19 and TRBJ2-7): DGGITQSPKYLFRKEGQNVTLSCEQNLNHDAMYWYRQDPGQGLRLIYYSQIVNDFQKGDIAEGYSVSREKKESFPLTVTSAQKNPTAFYLCASSILGETEQYFGPGTRLTVT.

This sequence joins TRBV7-9 and TRBJ1-1; D is unclear. The CDR3 runs 13 residues. Per germline, CDR1 SEHNR and CDR2 FQNEAQ (reference sequence). The V and J ends lost 4 bases and 4 bases respectively, with 10 bases between them. The CDR3 DNA reads TGTGCCAGCAGCTCCCAGGCGGGCACTGAAGCTTTCTTT. Translated: CASSSQAGTEAFF.

This chain connects TRBV28 to TRBJ1-4, with TRBD1 matching 11 bases. The CDR3 extends over 15 amino acids. V was clipped by 9 bases and J by 7 bases; unmatched bases: 10. CDR1 is MDHEN, CDR2 SYDVKM, per germline. For the CDR3, the DNA is TGTGCCAGGAGGCGCCGGGACAGGGGGGGTGAAAAACTGTTTTTT. Protein sequence: CARRRRDRGGEKLFF.

V gene TRBV27 combines with J gene TRBJ1-1; 9 nucleotides match TRBD1. The V gene end was trimmed by 4 bases and the J gene end by 4 bases; junction bases not matched to a gene: 13. Germline CDR1 MNHEY, CDR2 SMNVEV (reference sequence). This CDR3 contains 17 residues. The CDR3 bases are TGTGCCAGCAGTTCCCAGACAGGGGGAAAAGCCGTCACTGAAGCTTTCTTT. Translating it yields CASSSQTGGKAVTEAFF.

A single count supports this clone. The chain links TRBV7-9 to TRBJ2-1; possibly TRBD1 or TRBD2 for D (8 bases each). Germline V CDR1 and CDR2: SEHNR, FQNEAQ (reference sequence). V lost 8 bases to trimming and J lost 2 bases, with 16 bases between them. This CDR3 region has 15 residues. The CDR3 loop reads CASLGGGQAYNEQFF. The CDR3 bases are TGTGCCAGCCTCGGGGGGGGACAGGCCTACAATGAGCAGTTCTTC.